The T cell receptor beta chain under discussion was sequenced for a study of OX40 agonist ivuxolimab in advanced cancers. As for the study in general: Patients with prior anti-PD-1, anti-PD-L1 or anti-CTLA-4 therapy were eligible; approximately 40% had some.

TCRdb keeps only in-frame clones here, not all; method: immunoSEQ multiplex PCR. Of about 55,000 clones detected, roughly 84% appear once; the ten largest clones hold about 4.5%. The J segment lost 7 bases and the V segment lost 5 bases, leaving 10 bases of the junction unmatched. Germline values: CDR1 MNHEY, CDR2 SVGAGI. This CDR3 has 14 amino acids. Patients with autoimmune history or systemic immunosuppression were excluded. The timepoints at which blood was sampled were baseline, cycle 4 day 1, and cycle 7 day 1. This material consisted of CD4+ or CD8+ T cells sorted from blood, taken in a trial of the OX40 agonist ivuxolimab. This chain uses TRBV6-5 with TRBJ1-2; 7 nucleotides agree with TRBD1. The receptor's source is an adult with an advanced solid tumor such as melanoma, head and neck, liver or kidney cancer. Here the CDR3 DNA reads TGTGCCAGCAGTGGCCCTAACAGGGGTACTGGCTACACCTTC. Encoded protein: CASSGPNRGTGYTF.